This T cell receptor (beta chain) derives from a study of CXCR3-negative and CXCR3-positive naive CD8 T cells. Findings and caveats of the study: Comparably high diversity marked both naive subsets, whereas memory CD8+ cells had much lower diversity. CXCR3-negative and CXCR3-positive naive cells shared comparable TRBV-TRBJ usage, but memory cells did not. CXCR3-positive naive cells carried more hydrophobic TRB CDR3s than CXCR3-negative ones. CXCR3 expression dropped partially after cryopreservation, and most assays relied on fresh PBMCs.

Libraries were UMI-labeled 5' RACE TRB cDNA. For each CDR3 protein, TCRdb gives one entry from its re-call of the 5' RACE reads, without DNA. The sample has about 150,000 distinct CDR3 sequences. This CDR3 comprises 16 residues. Worth noting for this clonotype: Antigen specificity is unknown.

This sequence originates from a human donor in good health. Some clones in this sample may be carry-over from other donors' samples. Sequencing was performed on naive CXCR3+ CD8+ T cells from blood. The sample's subset: CD45RO-CCR7+CD27+CD95- naive CD8+ T cells expressing CXCR3 (TNR3+). This chain joins TRBV23-1 and TRBJ1-5; the TCRdb D gene call, TRBD1, has no DNA to confirm it. TRBV23-1 qualifies as an ORF whose function is uncertain. CDR3 amino acids: CARSGTRRSSNQPQHF.